The present T cell receptor (beta chain) was sequenced within a study of molecular identifiers for immune sequencing clone quantification. Study context: Replicates involved a five-way split of RNA from approximately 20,000 or 100,000 naive CD8 cells, with sequencing of four.

Comment on this clonotype: As yet, its antigen is unknown.

This CDR3 has 17 amino acids. V dropped 3 bases and J dropped 1 base, with 16 bases sitting between them. Listed TCR primers, together with previously described methods, were used for the bulk TCR libraries. One entry per CDR3 protein, called by TCRdb with MiXCR from the PCR reads. The sample lists about 630,000 distinct CDR3 sequences; approximately 24% were seen once. Study-wide results and caveats: Beyond 20 RNA copies, clones held over 98% of effector molecules, compared with under 1% in naive cells. Sizes of clones that are highly expanded could be underestimated (if identical TCR molecules share a barcode).

This rearrangement joins TRBV12-3 or TRBV12-4 to TRBJ2-1; D might be TRBD2 (6 bases). Sequencing input: naive CD8+ T cells from blood, with Jurkat cell RNA spiked in. Subset in this sample: FACS-sorted CD8+CD4-CCR7+CD45RA+ naive T cells. The TCR comes from a human donor in good health. Some libraries in this study had Jurkat cell RNA spiked in. This CDR3 is CASSLARGQISYNEQFF. The CDR3 region has the DNA TGTGCCAGCAGTTTGGCGCGGGGCCAGATATCCTACAATGAGCAGTTCTTC.